Below are 2 T cell receptor beta chains sequenced from a single sample in a study of OX40 agonist ivuxolimab in advanced cancers. Measured with immunoSEQ multiplex PCR; TCRdb has only the in-frame clones, and not every one. Among 35,000 to 50,000 clones listed, approximately 86% were seen once. The sequences come from CD4+ or CD8+ T cells sorted from blood, collected in a trial of the OX40 agonist ivuxolimab. These receptors originate from an adult with an advanced solid tumor such as melanoma, head and neck, liver or kidney cancer.

The V call is TRBV10-3, the J call TRBJ1-1; 7 bases map to TRBD1. The CDR3 totals 14 residues. The J segment lost 6 bases and the V segment lost 2 bases, leaving 6 bases of the junction unmatched. Per germline, CDR1 ENHRY and CDR2 SYGVKD. Written as DNA, the CDR3 is TGTGCCATCAGTGAGGGACAGGTGACGGCTGAAGCTTTCTTT. It yields the protein CAISEGQVTAEAFF.

This chain connects TRBV29-1 to TRBJ2-7; possibly TRBD1 or TRBD2 for D (5 bases each). This CDR3 spans 12 amino acids. From germline, CDR1 is SQVTM and CDR2 ANQGSEA. Trimming removed 6 bases at V and 3 bases at J, with 12 bases between. The CDR3 bases are TGCAGCGTCGTCGGGACCTTCTACGAGCAGTACTTC. This sequence encodes CSVVGTFYEQYF.